The source of this T cell receptor (beta chain) is a study of shared clonotypes between healthy human individuals. Study background: In total, the donors were a couple of women and a few men aged 18 to 49. Study-wide findings and caveats: A few donors had 4% to 5% of their naive CD4 clonotypes in common. Few donors restricted represented genetic and exposure-history diversity.

A word on this clone: The antigen is unknown.

All donors were healthy HIV-negative adults lacking recent acute infections or vaccinations. Sequenced by immunoSEQ multiplex PCR; TCRdb stores in-frame clones only, minus some. The sample has about 2.3 million clones; about 90% are singletons. The sample was naive CD4+ T cells from PBMCs. Subset given: CD45RA+ positively selected. The clonotype was recovered from a man between 18 and 29 years old in good health. Some clones in this sample may be carry-over from other donors' samples.

The CDR3 is CASSAAGANVLTF. The CDR3 region has the DNA TGTGCCAGCAGTGCCGCCGGGGCCAACGTCCTGACTTTC. This rearrangement joins TRBV28 to TRBJ2-6, with D unclear. V lost 5 bases and J lost 4, with 6 bases in between. Germline V gene data show CDR1 as MDHEN and CDR2 as SYDVKM. This CDR3 region has 13 residues.